Listed below are T cell receptor beta chains from one sample, sequenced in a study of blood T cell repertoires in COVID-19. Sequencing was performed with immunoSEQ multiplex PCR; in TCRdb, only in-frame clones are kept and a portion is missing. The sample gives about 200,000 clones, over 75% of which show up once; approximately 12% is in the top ten. The material sequenced was peripheral blood. These receptors were collected from a man aged 45-65 years who had recovered from COVID-19. Both conserved end residues are part of each CDR3. The D gene is left open where the match is weak. A row's size may be missing; if present it is once, few, many or a size class.

.	TRBV28	.	TRBJ1-6	CASSSDSFYNSPLHF	TGTGCCAGCAGTTCCGACAGTTTCTATAATTCACCCCTCCACTTT
TRBD1	TRBV10-3	.	TRBJ2-7	CAISDRGYEQYF	TGTGCCATCAGCGACAGGGGCTACGAGCAGTACTTC
.	TRBV5-1	few	TRBJ1-3	CASSIGQGNTIYF	TGCGCCAGCAGCATAGGACAGGGAAACACCATATATTTT
.	TRBV5-1	.	TRBJ2-7	CASSLDSSNEQYF	TGCGCCAGCAGCTTGGACTCCTCCAACGAGCAGTACTTC
TRBD1	TRBV28	.	TRBJ2-1	CASITGDSEQFF	TGTGCCAGCATCACAGGGGATTCTGAGCAGTTCTTC
TRBD1	TRBV6-6	.	TRBJ2-7	CASSLDSGQNEQYF	TGTGCCAGCAGTCTCGACTCGGGACAGAACGAGCAGTACTTC
TRBD2	TRBV20-1	once	TRBJ2-3	CSAASGDTQYF	TGCAGTGCGGCTAGCGGAGATACGCAGTATTTT
.	TRBV6-1	.	TRBJ2-1	CASTRLAETNEQFF	TGTGCCAGCACAAGATTAGCGGAGACCAATGAGCAGTTCTTC
TRBD1	TRBV29-1	.	TRBJ1-2	CSVTGDFYGYTF	TGCAGCGTTACAGGGGATTTTTATGGCTACACCTTC
.	TRBV5-1	.	TRBJ1-2	CASSLLSGKLDGYTF	TGCGCCAGCAGCTTGCTGTCGGGGAAGCTGGATGGCTACACCTTC
.	TRBV30	.	TRBJ2-4	CAWSVSDIQYF	TGTGCCTGGAGTGTCTCGGACATTCAGTACTTC
.	TRBV7-8	.	TRBJ1-1	CASSEDRGVVTEAFF	TGTGCCAGCAGCGAAGACCGGGGAGTGGTCACTGAAGCTTTCTTT
TRBD1	TRBV24-1	.	TRBJ2-7	CATSEDRGWEQYF	TGTGCCACCAGTGAAGACAGGGGCTGGGAGCAGTACTTC
TRBD2	TRBV2	.	TRBJ2-3	CASSEGLAGADTQYF	TGTGCCAGCAGTGAGGGACTAGCGGGAGCAGATACGCAGTATTTT
.	TRBV28	few	TRBJ1-5	CASSFLGGAYNQPQHF	TGTGCCAGCAGTTTCCTTGGGGGCGCGTACAATCAGCCCCAGCATTTT
.	TRBV28	.	TRBJ1-1	CASLPLAGTEAFF	TGTGCCAGCTTGCCTTTGGCGGGGACTGAAGCTTTCTTT
TRBD1	TRBV5-1	many	TRBJ1-5	CASRVDGQGISRGSNQPQHF	TGCGCCAGCAGAGTGGACGGACAGGGAATCTCGCGAGGGAGCAATCAGCCCCAGCATTTT
.	TRBV7-8	.	TRBJ2-7	CASSSPRYWREDYEQYF	TGTGCCAGCAGCAGCCCCCGTTATTGGCGGGAAGACTACGAGCAGTACTTC
TRBD1	TRBV29-1	.	TRBJ2-3	CSVERGQGGDTQYF	TGCAGCGTTGAAAGGGGACAGGGAGGAGATACGCAGTATTTT
TRBD1	TRBV12-3/TRBV12-4	.	TRBJ2-3	CARATGGTDTQYF	TGTGCCAGGGCGACAGGGGGCACAGATACGCAGTATTTT
.	TRBV30	.	TRBJ2-7	CAWSDVAEQYF	TGTGCCTGGAGTGATGTGGCCGAGCAGTACTTC
TRBD1	TRBV7-6	.	TRBJ1-4	CASSATGVGEKLFF	TGTGCCAGCAGCGCGACAGGGGTAGGGGAAAAACTGTTTTTT
.	TRBV6-5	.	TRBJ1-1	CASSYSGLSNTEAFF	TGTGCCAGCAGTTACTCTGGCCTCTCGAACACTGAAGCTTTCTTT
.	TRBV3-1/TRBV3-2	.	TRBJ1-2	CASSPSRGARSSGYTF	TGTGCCAGCAGCCCATCCCGGGGGGCGCGGTCTAGTGGCTACACCTTC
.	TRBV7-9	.	TRBJ2-7	CASSQGGLPGVEQYF	TGTGCCAGCAGCCAAGGAGGCCTCCCTGGGGTCGAGCAGTACTTC
.	TRBV6-6	few	TRBJ1-5	CASSYSPGVGQPQHF	TGTGCCAGCAGTTACTCCCCGGGGGTAGGTCAGCCCCAGCATTTT
TRBD2	TRBV9	.	TRBJ2-7	CASSGGLAGGLDSRYEQYF	TGTGCCAGCAGCGGAGGACTAGCGGGGGGACTAGATTCGAGATACGAGCAGTACTTC
.	TRBV5-1	.	TRBJ2-1	CASSLVAGKYNEQFF	TGCGCCAGCAGCTTGGTCGCGGGGAAATACAATGAGCAGTTCTTC
TRBD2	TRBV11-1	.	TRBJ2-7	CASSLTSGPENEQYF	TGTGCCAGCAGCTTAACTAGCGGACCCGAAAACGAGCAGTACTTC
.	TRBV7-6	.	TRBJ2-3	CASSHNVPSSAAEDTQYF	TGTGCCAGCAGCCATAATGTACCAAGTTCCGCGGCGGAAGATACGCAGTATTTT
TRBD2	TRBV6-2/TRBV6-3	.	TRBJ2-1	CASSSREWNEQFF	TGTGCCAGCAGTTCGCGGGAGTGGAATGAGCAGTTCTTC
.	TRBV18	.	TRBJ2-1	CASSPQAGSRNEQFF	TGTGCCAGCTCACCACAGGCCGGGAGCCGCAATGAGCAGTTCTTC
.	TRBV5-4	few	TRBJ1-1	CASSPRIDTEAFF	TGTGCCAGCAGCCCCAGAATTGACACTGAAGCTTTCTTT
TRBD2	TRBV27	.	TRBJ2-3	CASSRGGLAGTDTQYF	TGTGCCAGCAGCCGGGGGGGACTAGCGGGCACAGATACGCAGTATTTT
.	TRBV30	.	TRBJ1-3	CASLVGGISGNTIYF	TGTGCCTCCTTGGTGGGGGGAATTAGCGGAAACACCATATATTTT
.	TRBV28	.	TRBJ2-7	CASSQTSYEQYF	TGTGCCAGCAGCCAGACTAGCTACGAGCAGTACTTC
TRBD2	TRBV5-6	.	TRBJ2-7	CASSLGLSGSHYEQYF	TGTGCCAGCAGCTTGGGACTAAGCGGGAGCCACTACGAGCAGTACTTC
TRBD2	TRBV5-4	.	TRBJ2-5	CASSERGEETQYF	TGTGCCAGCAGCGAGCGGGGGGAAGAGACCCAGTACTTC
.	TRBV11-2	once	TRBJ2-3	CASSLETTDTQYF	TGTGCCAGCAGCTTAGAAACTACAGATACGCAGTATTTT
.	TRBV7-8	.	TRBJ2-7	CASSPWELLGYEQYF	TGTGCCAGCAGCCCTTGGGAGTTACTAGGCTACGAGCAGTACTTC
TRBD1	TRBV3-1/TRBV3-2	.	TRBJ1-3	CASSQDLGGGYSGNTIYF	TGTGCCAGCAGCCAAGATTTAGGGGGCGGATACTCTGGAAACACCATATATTTT
.	TRBV9	.	TRBJ2-1	CASSSKASYSNEQFF	TGTGCCAGCAGCTCGAAGGCTAGTTATTCAAATGAGCAGTTCTTC
TRBD2	TRBV5-1	.	TRBJ2-1	CASSPSGRALNEQFF	TGCGCCAGCAGCCCGAGCGGGAGGGCCCTCAATGAGCAGTTCTTC
TRBD2	TRBV4-2	.	TRBJ2-1	CASSQEQREGAWYNEQFF	TGTGCCAGCAGCCAAGAACAGCGGGAGGGAGCTTGGTACAATGAGCAGTTCTTC
.	TRBV19	.	TRBJ1-4	CASSSRIGNNEKLFF	TGTGCCAGTAGTTCCCGCATCGGTAATAATGAAAAACTGTTTTTT
TRBD1	TRBV5-6	few	TRBJ2-2	CASSFPGQGAGELFF	TGTGCCAGCAGCTTCCCGGGACAGGGGGCCGGGGAGCTGTTTTTT
TRBD1	TRBV29-1	.	TRBJ1-5	CSVRTGGYGQPQHF	TGCAGCGTAAGGACAGGGGGGTACGGGCAGCCCCAGCATTTT
TRBD2	TRBV7-2	.	TRBJ2-1	CASSLAPGLVGEQFF	TGTGCCAGCAGCTTAGCTCCGGGACTAGTTGGTGAGCAGTTCTTC
.	TRBV3-1/TRBV3-2	.	TRBJ1-3	CASSPSGSGNTIYF	TGTGCCAGCAGCCCAAGCGGGTCAGGGAACACCATATATTTT
TRBD2	TRBV11-2	.	TRBJ2-5	CASSLELAGYQETQYF	TGTGCCAGCAGCTTAGAACTAGCGGGATACCAAGAGACCCAGTACTTC
.	TRBV10-3	.	TRBJ1-1	CAISPTENTEAFF	TGTGCCATCAGCCCCACAGAGAACACTGAAGCTTTCTTT
.	TRBV3-1/TRBV3-2	.	TRBJ2-7	CASTQGAASYEQYF	TGTGCCAGCACCCAGGGTGCGGCCTCCTACGAGCAGTACTTC
TRBD1	TRBV9	.	TRBJ1-2	CASSDPIGQGSYGYTF	TGTGCCAGCAGCGACCCGATTGGACAGGGTAGTTATGGCTACACCTTC
.	TRBV15	.	TRBJ2-7	CATSRDQGAYEQYF	TGTGCCACCAGCAGAGATCAGGGCGCCTACGAGCAGTACTTC